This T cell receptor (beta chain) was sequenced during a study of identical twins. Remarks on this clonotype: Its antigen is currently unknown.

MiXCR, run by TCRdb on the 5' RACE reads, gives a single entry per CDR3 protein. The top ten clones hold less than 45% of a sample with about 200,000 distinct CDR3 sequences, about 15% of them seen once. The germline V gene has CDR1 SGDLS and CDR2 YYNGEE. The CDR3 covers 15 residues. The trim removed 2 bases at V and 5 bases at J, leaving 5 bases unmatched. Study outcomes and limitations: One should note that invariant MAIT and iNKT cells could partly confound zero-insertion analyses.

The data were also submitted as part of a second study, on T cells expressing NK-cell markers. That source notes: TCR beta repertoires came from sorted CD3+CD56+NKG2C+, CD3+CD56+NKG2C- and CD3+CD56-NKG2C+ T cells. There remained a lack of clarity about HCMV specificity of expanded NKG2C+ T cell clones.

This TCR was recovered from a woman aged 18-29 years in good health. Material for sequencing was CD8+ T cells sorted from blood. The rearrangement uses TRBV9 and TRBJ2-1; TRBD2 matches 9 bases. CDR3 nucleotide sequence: TGTGCCAGCAGCGTTTCTAGCGGGACCAACAATGAGCAGTTCTTC. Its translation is CASSVSSGTNNEQFF.